This T cell receptor beta chain was sequenced for a study of cytotoxic CD8 clonotypes in ibrutinib-treated CLL. Overall study results and limits: Baseline levels were approached again at progression, after clonality had risen at ibrutinib response.

Points on this clone: The antigen is unknown.

This table comes from immunoSEQ multiplex PCR, and its TCRdb copy is limited to in-frame clones, with some not included. This table holds some 300,000 clones, almost 80% found once. The CDR3 has 16 amino acids. Germline CDR1 is SNHLY and CDR2 is FYNNEI. Losses at the gene ends were 7 bases for V and 6 bases for J; bases not matched to a gene: 14. Sequencing was performed on PBMCs, taken before ibrutinib treatment. The V gene is TRBV2, the J gene TRBJ1-5; 8 bases align to TRBD1. The sequence was collected from a human donor with chronic lymphocytic leukemia. Here the CDR3 DNA reads TGTGCCAGCACCCTACGAAGGGATGACAGGGGTCAGCCCCAGCATTTT. Its protein is CASTLRRDDRGQPQHF. Combining the CDR3 with reference TRBV2 and TRBJ1-5 gives the whole variable domain EPEVTQTPSHQVTQMGQEVILRCVPISNHLYFYWYRQILGQKVEFLVSFYNNEISEKSEIFDDQFSVERPDGSNFTLKIRSTKLEDSAMYFCASTLRRDDRGQPQHFGDGTRLSIL.